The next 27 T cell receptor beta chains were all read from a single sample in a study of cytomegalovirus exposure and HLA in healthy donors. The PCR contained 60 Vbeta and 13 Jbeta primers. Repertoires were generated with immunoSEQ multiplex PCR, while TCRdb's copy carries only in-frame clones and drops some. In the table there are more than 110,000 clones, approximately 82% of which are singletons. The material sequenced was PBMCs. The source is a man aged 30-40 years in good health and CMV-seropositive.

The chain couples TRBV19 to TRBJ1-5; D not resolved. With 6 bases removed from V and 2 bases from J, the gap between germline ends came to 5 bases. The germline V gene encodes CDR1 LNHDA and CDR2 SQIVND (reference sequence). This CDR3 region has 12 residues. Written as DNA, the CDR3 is TGTGCCAGTAGAGAGGGCAATCAGCCCCAGCATTTT. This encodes CASREGNQPQHF.

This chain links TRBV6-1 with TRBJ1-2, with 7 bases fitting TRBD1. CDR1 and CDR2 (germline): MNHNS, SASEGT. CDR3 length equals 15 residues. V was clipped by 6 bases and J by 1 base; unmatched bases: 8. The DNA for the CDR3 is TGTGCCAGCAGCCCCCGGACAGGTCTTAACTATGGCTACACCTTC. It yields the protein CASSPRTGLNYGYTF.

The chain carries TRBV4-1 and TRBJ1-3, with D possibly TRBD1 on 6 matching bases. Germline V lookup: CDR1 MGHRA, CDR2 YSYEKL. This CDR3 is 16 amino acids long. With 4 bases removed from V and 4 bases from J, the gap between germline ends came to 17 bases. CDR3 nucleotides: TGCGCCAGCAGCCTGGGGGGGGCGCGTCTCGGAAACACCATATATTTT. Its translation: CASSLGGARLGNTIYF.

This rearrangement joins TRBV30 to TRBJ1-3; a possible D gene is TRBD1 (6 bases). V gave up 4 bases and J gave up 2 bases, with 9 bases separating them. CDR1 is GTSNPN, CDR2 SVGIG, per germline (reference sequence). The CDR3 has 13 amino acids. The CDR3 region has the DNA TGTGCCTGGATCAAGGGGGCTGGAAACACCATATATTTT. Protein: CAWIKGAGNTIYF.

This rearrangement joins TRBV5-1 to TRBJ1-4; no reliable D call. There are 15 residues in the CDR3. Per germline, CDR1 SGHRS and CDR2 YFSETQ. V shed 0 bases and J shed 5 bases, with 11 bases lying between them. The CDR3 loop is CASSLAEGGNEKLFF. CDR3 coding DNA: TGCGCCAGCAGCTTGGCCGAGGGAGGAAATGAAAAACTGTTTTTT.

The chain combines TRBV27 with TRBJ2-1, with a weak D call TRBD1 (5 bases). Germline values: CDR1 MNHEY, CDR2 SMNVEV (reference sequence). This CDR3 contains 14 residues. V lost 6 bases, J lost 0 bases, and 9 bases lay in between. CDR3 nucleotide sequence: TGTGCCAGCAGGGGGCCGTACTCCTACAATGAGCAGTTCTTC. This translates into CASRGPYSYNEQFF.

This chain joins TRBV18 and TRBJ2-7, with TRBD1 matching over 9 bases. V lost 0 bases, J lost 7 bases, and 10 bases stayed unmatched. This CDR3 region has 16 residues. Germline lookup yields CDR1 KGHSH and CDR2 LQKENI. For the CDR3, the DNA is TGTGCCAGCTCACCACCGGCGGGACAGGGCACTGTGGAGCAGTACTTC. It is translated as CASSPPAGQGTVEQYF.

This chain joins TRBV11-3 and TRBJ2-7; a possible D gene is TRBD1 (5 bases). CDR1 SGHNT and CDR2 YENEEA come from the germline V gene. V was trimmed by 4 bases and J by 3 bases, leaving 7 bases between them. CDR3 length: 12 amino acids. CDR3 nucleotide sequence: TGTGCCAGCAGCTCCCAGGGCTACGAGCAGTACTTC. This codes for CASSSQGYEQYF.

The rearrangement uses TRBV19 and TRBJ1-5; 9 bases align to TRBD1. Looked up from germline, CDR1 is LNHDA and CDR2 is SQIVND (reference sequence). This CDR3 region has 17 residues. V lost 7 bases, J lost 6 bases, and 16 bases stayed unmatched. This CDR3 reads CASTVGWGQGSSQPQHF. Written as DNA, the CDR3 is TGTGCCAGTACCGTCGGATGGGGACAGGGTTCCTCTCAGCCCCAGCATTTT. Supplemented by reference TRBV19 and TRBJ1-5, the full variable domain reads DGGITQSPKYLFRKEGQNVTLSCEQNLNHDAMYWYRQDPGQGLRLIYYSQIVNDFQKGDIAEGYSVSREKKESFPLTVTSAQKNPTAFYLCASTVGWGQGSSQPQHFGDGTRLSIL.

The CDR3 spells CASSEAGRGNTIYF. In nucleotides, the CDR3 is TGTGCCAGCAGTGAAGCTGGTAGAGGAAACACCATATATTTT. The chain carries TRBV2 and TRBJ1-3; D not resolved. Germline values: CDR1 SNHLY, CDR2 FYNNEI. CDR3 length: 14 amino acids. Trimming stripped 0 bases from V and 4 bases from J, with 7 bases between.

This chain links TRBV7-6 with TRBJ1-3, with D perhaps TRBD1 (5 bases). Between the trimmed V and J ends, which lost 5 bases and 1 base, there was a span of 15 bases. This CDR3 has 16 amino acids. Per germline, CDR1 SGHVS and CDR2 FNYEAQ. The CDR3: CASSPSGGKSGNTIYF. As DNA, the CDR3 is TGTGCCAGCAGCCCGTCGGGGGGAAAATCTGGAAACACCATATATTTT.

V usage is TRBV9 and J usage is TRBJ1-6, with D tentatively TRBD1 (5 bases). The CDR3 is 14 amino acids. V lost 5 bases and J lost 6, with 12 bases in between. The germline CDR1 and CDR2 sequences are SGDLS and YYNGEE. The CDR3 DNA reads TGTGCCAGCAGGGGGGGAGATTTTAATTCACCCCTCCACTTT. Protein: CASRGGDFNSPLHF.

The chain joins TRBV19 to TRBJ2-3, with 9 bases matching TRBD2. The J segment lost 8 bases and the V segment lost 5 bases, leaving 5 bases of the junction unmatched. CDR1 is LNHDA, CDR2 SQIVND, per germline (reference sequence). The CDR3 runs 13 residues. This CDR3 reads CASSVSGSSTQYF. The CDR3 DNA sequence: TGTGCCAGTAGTGTTAGCGGGAGCTCTACGCAGTATTTT.

The CDR3 region has the DNA TGTGCCAGCAGGGGGGGAGATGGGAGGGGTGGCCAGCCCCAGCATTTT. Amino acid sequence: CASRGGDGRGGQPQHF. The gene calls are TRBV28 and TRBJ1-5, with D perhaps TRBD1 (5 bases). From germline, CDR1 is MDHEN and CDR2 SYDVKM. The CDR3 runs 16 residues. Trimming shortened V by 6 bases and J by 7 bases, and 22 bases separated the two germline ends.

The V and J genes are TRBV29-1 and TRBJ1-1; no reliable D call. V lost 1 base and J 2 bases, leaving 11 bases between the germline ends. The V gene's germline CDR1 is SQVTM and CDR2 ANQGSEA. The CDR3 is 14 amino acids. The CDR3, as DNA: TGCAGCGTTGAAGGGGTGGCACTAAACACTGAAGCTTTCTTT. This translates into CSVEGVALNTEAFF.

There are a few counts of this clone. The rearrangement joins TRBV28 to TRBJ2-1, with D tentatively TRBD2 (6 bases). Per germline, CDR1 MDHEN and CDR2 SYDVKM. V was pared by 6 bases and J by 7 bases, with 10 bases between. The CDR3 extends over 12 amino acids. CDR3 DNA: TGTGCCAGCAGGGGGGGACCTAATGAGCAGTTCTTC. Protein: CASRGGPNEQFF. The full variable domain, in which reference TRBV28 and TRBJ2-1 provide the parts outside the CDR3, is DVKVTQSSRYLVKRTGEKVFLECVQDMDHENMFWYRQDPGLGLRLIYFSYDVKMKEKGDIPEGYSVSREKKERFSLILESASTNQTSMYLCASRGGPNEQFFGPGTRLTVL.

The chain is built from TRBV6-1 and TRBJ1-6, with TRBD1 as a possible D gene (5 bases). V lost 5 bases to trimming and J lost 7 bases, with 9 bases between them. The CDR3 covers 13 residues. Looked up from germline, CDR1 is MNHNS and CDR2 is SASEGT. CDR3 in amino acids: CASSTRQNSPLHF. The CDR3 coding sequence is TGTGCCAGCAGTACCCGACAGAATTCACCCCTCCACTTT.

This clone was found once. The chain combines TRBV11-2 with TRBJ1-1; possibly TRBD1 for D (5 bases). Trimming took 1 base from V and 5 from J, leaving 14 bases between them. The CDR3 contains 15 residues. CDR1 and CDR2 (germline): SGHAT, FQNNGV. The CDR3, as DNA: TGTGCCAGCAGCTTAGCCGGGCAGGGAAGGACTGAAGCTTTCTTT. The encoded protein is CASSLAGQGRTEAFF.

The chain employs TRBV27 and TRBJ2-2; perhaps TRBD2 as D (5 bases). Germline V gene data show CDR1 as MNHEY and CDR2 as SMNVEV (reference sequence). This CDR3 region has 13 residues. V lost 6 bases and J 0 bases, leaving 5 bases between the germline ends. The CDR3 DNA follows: TGTGCCAGCAGGGACTCGAACACCGGGGAGCTGTTTTTT. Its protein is CASRDSNTGELFF.

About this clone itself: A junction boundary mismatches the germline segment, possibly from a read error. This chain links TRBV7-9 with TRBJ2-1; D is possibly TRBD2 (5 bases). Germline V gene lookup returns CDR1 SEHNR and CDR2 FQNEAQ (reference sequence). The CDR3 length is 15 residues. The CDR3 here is CSSTSAGMFYNEQFF. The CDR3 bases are TGTTCCAGCACCTCGGCCGGGATGTTCTACAATGAGCAGTTCTTC.

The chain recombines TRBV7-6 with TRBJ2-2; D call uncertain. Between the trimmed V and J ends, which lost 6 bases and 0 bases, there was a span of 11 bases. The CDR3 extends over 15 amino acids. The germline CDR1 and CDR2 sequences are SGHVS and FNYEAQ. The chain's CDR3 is CASRERSANTGELFF. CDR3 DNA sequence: TGTGCCAGCAGAGAACGGTCCGCGAACACCGGGGAGCTGTTTTTT.

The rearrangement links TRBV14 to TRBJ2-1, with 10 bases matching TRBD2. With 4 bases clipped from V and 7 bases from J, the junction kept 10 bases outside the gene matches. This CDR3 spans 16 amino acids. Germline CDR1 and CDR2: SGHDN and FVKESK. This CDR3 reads CASSPLAGGFGNEQFF. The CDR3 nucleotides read TGTGCCAGCAGCCCCTTAGCGGGGGGATTCGGTAATGAGCAGTTCTTC.

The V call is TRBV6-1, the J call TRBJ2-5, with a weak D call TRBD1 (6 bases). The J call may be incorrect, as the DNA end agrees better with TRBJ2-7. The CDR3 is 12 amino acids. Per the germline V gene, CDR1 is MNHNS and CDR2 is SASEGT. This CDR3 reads CASSPTGYEQYF. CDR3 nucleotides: TGTGCCAGCAGTCCGACAGGTTACGAGCAGTACTTC.

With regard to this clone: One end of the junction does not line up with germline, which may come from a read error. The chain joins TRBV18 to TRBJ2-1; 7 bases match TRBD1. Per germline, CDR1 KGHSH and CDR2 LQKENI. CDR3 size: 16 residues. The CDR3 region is CASSPPGTASNNEQFF. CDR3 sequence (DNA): TGTGCCAGCTCACCACCGGGGACAGCCTCCAACAATGAGCAGTTCTTC.

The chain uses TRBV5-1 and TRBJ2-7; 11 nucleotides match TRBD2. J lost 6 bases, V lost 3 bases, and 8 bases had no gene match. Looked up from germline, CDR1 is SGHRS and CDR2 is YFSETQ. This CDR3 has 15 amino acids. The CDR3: CASSSNSGGAVEQYF. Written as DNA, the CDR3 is TGCGCCAGCAGCTCCAATAGCGGGGGGGCGGTCGAGCAGTACTTC.

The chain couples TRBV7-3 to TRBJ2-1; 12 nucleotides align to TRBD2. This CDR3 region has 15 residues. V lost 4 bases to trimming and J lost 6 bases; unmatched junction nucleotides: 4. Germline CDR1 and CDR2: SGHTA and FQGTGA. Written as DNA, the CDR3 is TGTGCCAGCAGCTCCTCTAGCGGGGGGGCCAATGAGCAGTTCTTC. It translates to CASSSSSGGANEQFF.

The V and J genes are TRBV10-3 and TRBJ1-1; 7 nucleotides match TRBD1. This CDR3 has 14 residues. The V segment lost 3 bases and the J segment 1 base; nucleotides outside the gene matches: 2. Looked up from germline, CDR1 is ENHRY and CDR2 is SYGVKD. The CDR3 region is CAISDRTGNTEAFF. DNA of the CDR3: TGTGCCATCAGTGACCGGACAGGGAACACTGAAGCTTTCTTT.